This is a list of T cell receptor beta chains from one sample in a study of CD8 T cells in Susac syndrome. TCRdb used MiXCR to reprocess the immunoSEQ multiplex PCR reads, holding one entry per CDR3 protein. The sample lists around 220,000 distinct CDR3 sequences, 92% occurring once. The sample consisted of CD8+ T cells from PBMCs. All receptors derive from a human donor with multiple sclerosis. CDR3s include the opening cysteine and the closing phenylalanine or tryptophan. A D gene is named only where the DNA matches it firmly. Clone size is stated in some rows and not others, as once, few, many or a class when expanded.

clone size: once
D gene: NA
J gene: TRBJ1-4
V gene: TRBV30
CDR3 DNA: TGTGCCTGGGGACGGGGTCGATCCGAAAAACTGTTTTTT
CDR3 protein: CAWGRGRSEKLFF

clone size: NA
D gene: TRBD2
J gene: TRBJ2-5
V gene: TRBV7-8
CDR3 DNA: TGTGCCAGCAGCTTAGAAGCCGCCGCAATACTAGCGGGACTTCTCTCCGGGGCCCAGTACTTC
CDR3 protein: CASSLEAAAILAGLLSGAQYF

clone size: NA
D gene: NA
J gene: TRBJ2-2
V gene: TRBV20-1
CDR3 DNA: TGCAGTGCTCGAAGGGGGACCGGGGAGCTGTTTTTT
CDR3 protein: CSARRGTGELFF

clone size: NA
D gene: TRBD1
J gene: TRBJ1-2
V gene: TRBV28
CDR3 DNA: TGTGCCAGCAGTCCCGGGACAGCCATTACTAACTATGGCTACACCTTC
CDR3 protein: CASSPGTAITNYGYTF

clone size: NA
D gene: TRBD1
J gene: TRBJ1-1
V gene: TRBV5-1
CDR3 DNA: TGCGCCAGCAGCGCCTACAGGGGGACTGAGTTGGGTAACACTGAAGCTTTCTTT
CDR3 protein: CASSAYRGTELGNTEAFF

clone size: few
D gene: NA
J gene: TRBJ2-1
V gene: TRBV6-5
CDR3 DNA: TGTGCCAGCAGGGGCGGTTACAATGAGCAGTTCTTC
CDR3 protein: CASRGGYNEQFF

clone size: NA
D gene: NA
J gene: TRBJ2-7
V gene: TRBV29-1
CDR3 DNA: TGCAGCGTTGTTTCCATAACCTACGAGCAGTACTTC
CDR3 protein: CSVVSITYEQYF

clone size: NA
D gene: TRBD1
J gene: TRBJ2-6
V gene: TRBV6-1
CDR3 DNA: TGTGCCAGCAGTGGGGGACAGGGGAGCTCTGGGGCCAACGTCCTGACTTTC
CDR3 protein: CASSGGQGSSGANVLTF

clone size: NA
D gene: NA
J gene: TRBJ1-2
V gene: TRBV25-1
CDR3 DNA: TGTGCCAGCAGCGGAAGGGGTGGTCACTATGGCTACACCTTC
CDR3 protein: CASSGRGGHYGYTF

clone size: NA
D gene: NA
J gene: TRBJ2-7
V gene: TRBV7-9
CDR3 DNA: TGTGCCAGCAGCCCGCAGCCCACCTACGAGCAGTACTTC
CDR3 protein: CASSPQPTYEQYF

clone size: NA
D gene: NA
J gene: TRBJ1-5
V gene: TRBV4-2
CDR3 DNA: TGTGCCAGCAGCCAAGATCGGCAGCTCAATCAGCCCCAGCATTTT
CDR3 protein: CASSQDRQLNQPQHF

clone size: NA
D gene: NA
J gene: TRBJ2-1
V gene: TRBV9
CDR3 DNA: TGTGCCAGCAGCGCCTCAGGGGTCTACTCCTACAATGAGCAGTTCTTC
CDR3 protein: CASSASGVYSYNEQFF

clone size: NA
D gene: TRBD1
J gene: TRBJ1-1
V gene: TRBV2
CDR3 DNA: TGTGCCAGCAGGCCGGGACAGATGAACACTGAAGCTTTCTTT
CDR3 protein: CASRPGQMNTEAFF

clone size: NA
D gene: NA
J gene: TRBJ2-6
V gene: TRBV9
CDR3 DNA: TGTGCCAGCAGCCGGGTGAACTCTGGGGCCAACGTCCTGACTTTC
CDR3 protein: CASSRVNSGANVLTF

clone size: NA
D gene: NA
J gene: TRBJ2-2
V gene: TRBV5-1
CDR3 DNA: TGCGCCAGCAGCTCGAAGACCGGGGAGCTGTTTTTT
CDR3 protein: CASSSKTGELFF

clone size: NA
D gene: NA
J gene: TRBJ2-7
V gene: TRBV5-1
CDR3 DNA: TGCGCCAGCAGCCCGGAAACTGGGGTGGACGAGCAGTACTTC
CDR3 protein: CASSPETGVDEQYF

clone size: NA
D gene: NA
J gene: TRBJ2-1
V gene: TRBV27
CDR3 DNA: TGTGCCAGCAGGCCGAGGGGTGTGAACAATGAGCAGTTCTTC
CDR3 protein: CASRPRGVNNEQFF

clone size: NA
D gene: TRBD2
J gene: TRBJ2-1
V gene: TRBV9
CDR3 DNA: TGTGCCAGCAGCGCAAGAGCTAGCGGGGCCTACAATGAGCAGTTCTTC
CDR3 protein: CASSARASGAYNEQFF

clone size: NA
D gene: NA
J gene: TRBJ2-1
V gene: TRBV13
CDR3 DNA: TGTGCCAGCAGTGTCCAGGTGGGTACCTACAATGAGCAGTTCTTC
CDR3 protein: CASSVQVGTYNEQFF

clone size: NA
D gene: TRBD2
J gene: TRBJ2-3
V gene: TRBV9
CDR3 DNA: TGTGCCAGCAGCGTAAGCGGGAGATCCACAGATACGCAGTATTTT
CDR3 protein: CASSVSGRSTDTQYF

clone size: NA
D gene: NA
J gene: TRBJ2-5
V gene: TRBV5-4
CDR3 DNA: TGTGCCAGTAAGCTTGGGGTCGAAGAGACCCAGTACTTC
CDR3 protein: CASKLGVEETQYF

clone size: NA
D gene: NA
J gene: TRBJ1-4
V gene: TRBV2
CDR3 DNA: TGTGCCAGCAGTGAAGGTTGGCGGGATGAAAAACTGTTTTTT
CDR3 protein: CASSEGWRDEKLFF

clone size: NA
D gene: TRBD1
J gene: TRBJ2-5
V gene: TRBV7-8
CDR3 DNA: TGTGCCAGCAGCTTGGGGACAGGGGGTGGGGGCCAAGAGACCCAGTACTTC
CDR3 protein: CASSLGTGGGGQETQYF

clone size: NA
D gene: NA
J gene: TRBJ1-2
V gene: TRBV19
CDR3 DNA: TGTGCCAGTAGTTTAGGACAGATCTATGGCTACACCTTC
CDR3 protein: CASSLGQIYGYTF

clone size: NA
D gene: NA
J gene: TRBJ2-2
V gene: TRBV6-5
CDR3 DNA: TGTGCCAGCAGTTACGCCAATACGAACACCGGGGAGCTGTTTTTT
CDR3 protein: CASSYANTNTGELFF

clone size: NA
D gene: NA
J gene: TRBJ2-7
V gene: TRBV4-2
CDR3 DNA: TGTGCCAGCAGCCAAGGACCCGCTAGCCCCTACGAGCAGTACTTC
CDR3 protein: CASSQGPASPYEQYF

clone size: NA
D gene: TRBD1
J gene: TRBJ2-1
V gene: TRBV6-5
CDR3 DNA: TGTGCCAGCATTAAACAGGGGGCGATCCATGAGCAGTTCTTC
CDR3 protein: CASIKQGAIHEQFF

clone size: NA
D gene: NA
J gene: TRBJ2-2
V gene: TRBV30
CDR3 DNA: TGTGCCTGGAGTGTACTGGGGTTCAGCGACTTCACCGGGGAGCTGTTTTTT
CDR3 protein: CAWSVLGFSDFTGELFF

clone size: NA
D gene: NA
J gene: TRBJ1-1
V gene: TRBV6-1
CDR3 DNA: TGTGCCAGCGAAGGGATCTACAGGAGGGGCACTGAAGCTTTCTTT
CDR3 protein: CASEGIYRRGTEAFF